A selection of T cell receptor beta chains follows, all from one sample in a study of blood T cell repertoires in COVID-19. The protocol was immunoSEQ multiplex PCR, while the TCRdb copy is restricted to in-frame clones and leaves out a portion. The table has around 130,000 clones, roughly 90% seen once. The sample consisted of peripheral blood. These receptors came from a man aged 45-65 years with active or convalescent COVID-19. CDR3s include the opening cysteine and the closing phenylalanine or tryptophan. The D gene is left open where the match is weak. Part of the rows lack a size; the others show once, few, many or a class for expanded clones.

d_call: TRBD1
clone_size: .
v_call: TRBV15
j_call: TRBJ1-1
cdr3_aa: CATSLRQGDTEAFF
cdr3_nt: TGTGCCACCAGCCTCCGACAGGGGGACACTGAAGCTTTCTTT

d_call: .
clone_size: .
v_call: TRBV5-1
j_call: TRBJ2-1
cdr3_aa: CASSLDPGDNEQFF
cdr3_nt: TGCGCCAGCAGCTTGGATCCAGGTGACAATGAGCAGTTCTTC

d_call: TRBD1
clone_size: .
v_call: TRBV9
j_call: TRBJ1-2
cdr3_aa: CASSAGTGRQNYGYTF
cdr3_nt: TGTGCCAGCAGCGCAGGGACAGGCCGGCAGAACTATGGCTACACCTTC

d_call: .
clone_size: .
v_call: TRBV30
j_call: TRBJ2-3
cdr3_aa: CAWSVLGSTDTQYF
cdr3_nt: TGTGCCTGGAGTGTACTTGGTAGCACAGATACGCAGTATTTT

d_call: .
clone_size: .
v_call: TRBV4-3
j_call: TRBJ1-2
cdr3_aa: CASSPGILSNYGYTF
cdr3_nt: TGCGCCAGCAGCCCCGGGATCCTGTCTAACTATGGCTACACCTTC

d_call: TRBD1
clone_size: .
v_call: TRBV7-2
j_call: TRBJ2-4
cdr3_aa: CASSLEGTGTWGIQYF
cdr3_nt: TGTGCCAGCAGCTTAGAAGGGACAGGTACTTGGGGCATTCAGTACTTC

d_call: TRBD1
clone_size: .
v_call: TRBV6-6
j_call: TRBJ1-4
cdr3_aa: CASSPHPWTGKGEKLFF
cdr3_nt: TGTGCCAGCAGTCCCCATCCCTGGACAGGGAAGGGTGAAAAACTGTTTTTT

d_call: .
clone_size: .
v_call: TRBV30
j_call: TRBJ1-2
cdr3_aa: CAWSEDWNYGYTF
cdr3_nt: TGTGCCTGGAGTGAAGACTGGAACTATGGCTACACCTTC

d_call: TRBD1
clone_size: .
v_call: TRBV24-1
j_call: TRBJ1-5
cdr3_aa: CATSAGQASNQPQHF
cdr3_nt: TGTGCCACCAGTGCGGGACAGGCGAGCAATCAGCCCCAGCATTTT

d_call: .
clone_size: .
v_call: TRBV28
j_call: TRBJ2-1
cdr3_aa: CASSLGYDTVF
cdr3_nt: TGTGCCAGCAGTTTGGGCTACGACACGGTCTTC

d_call: .
clone_size: once
v_call: TRBV21-1
j_call: TRBJ1-5
cdr3_aa: CASSIRGNQPQHF
cdr3_nt: TGTGCCAGCAGCATCAGGGGCAATCAGCCCCAGCATTTT

d_call: .
clone_size: .
v_call: TRBV7-2
j_call: TRBJ2-1
cdr3_aa: CASSPGSDEQFF
cdr3_nt: TGTGCCAGCAGCCCCGGGTCCGATGAGCAGTTCTTC

d_call: .
clone_size: .
v_call: TRBV7-8
j_call: TRBJ2-7
cdr3_aa: CASSLGHRLGEQYF
cdr3_nt: TGTGCCAGCAGCCTGGGACATCGACTCGGCGAGCAGTACTTC

d_call: TRBD1
clone_size: .
v_call: TRBV7-2
j_call: TRBJ2-1
cdr3_aa: CASSSDRGGEQFF
cdr3_nt: TGTGCCAGCAGCTCCGACAGGGGAGGTGAGCAGTTCTTC

d_call: TRBD2
clone_size: .
v_call: TRBV2
j_call: TRBJ2-1
cdr3_aa: CASSGLAGGRGNEQFF
cdr3_nt: TGTGCCAGCAGTGGGCTAGCGGGAGGAAGGGGTAATGAGCAGTTCTTC

d_call: TRBD1
clone_size: few
v_call: TRBV2
j_call: TRBJ1-2
cdr3_aa: CASREGQGMLYGYTF
cdr3_nt: TGTGCCAGCAGAGAGGGACAGGGTATGCTCTATGGCTACACCTTC

d_call: TRBD2
clone_size: .
v_call: TRBV27
j_call: TRBJ2-2
cdr3_aa: CASLGLAGVGTGELFF
cdr3_nt: TGTGCCAGCTTAGGACTAGCGGGAGTAGGAACCGGGGAGCTGTTTTTT

d_call: TRBD1
clone_size: few
v_call: TRBV19
j_call: TRBJ2-2
cdr3_aa: CASSLDRASPGELFF
cdr3_nt: TGTGCCAGTAGTTTGGACAGGGCCAGCCCCGGGGAGCTGTTTTTT

d_call: TRBD1
clone_size: .
v_call: TRBV30
j_call: TRBJ2-5
cdr3_aa: CAWSVRSGGETQYF
cdr3_nt: TGTGCCTGGAGTGTACGTTCAGGGGGCGAGACCCAGTACTTC

d_call: .
clone_size: .
v_call: TRBV5-6
j_call: TRBJ1-4
cdr3_aa: CASSETGEPATNEKLFF
cdr3_nt: TGTGCCAGCAGCGAAACAGGTGAACCCGCAACTAATGAAAAACTGTTTTTT

d_call: .
clone_size: once
v_call: TRBV5-4
j_call: TRBJ1-1
cdr3_aa: CASSRAAGANTEAFF
cdr3_nt: TGTGCCAGCAGCCGGGCCGCAGGGGCGAACACTGAAGCTTTCTTT

d_call: .
clone_size: .
v_call: TRBV5-1
j_call: TRBJ2-3
cdr3_aa: CASSPTHSTDTQYF
cdr3_nt: TGCGCCAGCAGCCCGACACATAGCACAGATACGCAGTATTTT

d_call: .
clone_size: .
v_call: TRBV19
j_call: TRBJ2-2
cdr3_aa: CASSVWPNTGELFF
cdr3_nt: TGTGCCAGTAGTGTATGGCCTAACACCGGGGAGCTGTTTTTT

d_call: .
clone_size: .
v_call: TRBV6-4
j_call: TRBJ2-2
cdr3_aa: CASSGAAGTGELFF
cdr3_nt: TGTGCCAGCAGTGGGGCCGCGGGCACCGGGGAGCTGTTTTTT

d_call: TRBD2
clone_size: .
v_call: TRBV4-2
j_call: TRBJ2-3
cdr3_aa: CASSQDMSSGGTDTQYF
cdr3_nt: TGTGCCAGCAGCCAAGATATGTCTAGCGGGGGCACAGATACGCAGTATTTT

d_call: TRBD1
clone_size: .
v_call: TRBV7-9
j_call: TRBJ2-2
cdr3_aa: CASSPRQGSGELFF
cdr3_nt: TGTGCCAGCAGCCCGAGACAGGGATCCGGGGAGCTGTTTTTT

d_call: TRBD1
clone_size: .
v_call: TRBV5-8
j_call: TRBJ1-6
cdr3_aa: CASSPYVDRVNSPLHF
cdr3_nt: TGTGCCAGCAGCCCCTACGTCGACAGGGTTAATTCACCCCTCCACTTT

d_call: .
clone_size: .
v_call: TRBV12-1
j_call: TRBJ2-3
cdr3_aa: CASSLGLAGDTDTQYF
cdr3_nt: TGTGCCAGCAGCTTGGGACTAGCGGGGGACACAGATACGCAGTATTTT

d_call: TRBD2
clone_size: .
v_call: TRBV5-1
j_call: TRBJ2-3
cdr3_aa: CASSLAPSGSSDTQYF
cdr3_nt: TGCGCCAGCAGCTTGGCACCTAGCGGGAGTTCGGATACGCAGTATTTT

d_call: .
clone_size: .
v_call: TRBV6-2/TRBV6-3
j_call: TRBJ1-1
cdr3_aa: CASSSAGSYTEAFF
cdr3_nt: TGTGCCAGCAGTTCGGCGGGGTCTTACACTGAAGCTTTCTTT

d_call: TRBD2
clone_size: .
v_call: TRBV5-5
j_call: TRBJ2-2
cdr3_aa: CASSRGGAYTGELFF
cdr3_nt: TGTGCCAGCAGCCGCGGGGGGGCCTACACCGGGGAGCTGTTTTTT

d_call: .
clone_size: .
v_call: TRBV5-6
j_call: TRBJ1-5
cdr3_aa: CASSLQDTNNQPQHF
cdr3_nt: TGTGCCAGCAGCTTGCAGGACACCAACAATCAGCCCCAGCATTTT

d_call: TRBD1
clone_size: .
v_call: TRBV10-3
j_call: TRBJ2-3
cdr3_aa: CAIRGDRADSSTDTQYF
cdr3_nt: TGTGCCATCAGGGGGGACAGGGCGGACTCTAGCACAGATACGCAGTATTTT

d_call: TRBD1
clone_size: .
v_call: TRBV10-2
j_call: TRBJ2-7
cdr3_aa: CASSESDRGFTPYEQYF
cdr3_nt: TGCGCCAGCAGTGAGTCGGACAGGGGGTTTACTCCCTACGAGCAGTACTTC

d_call: .
clone_size: .
v_call: TRBV5-4
j_call: TRBJ2-5
cdr3_aa: CASARTVQETQYF
cdr3_nt: TGTGCCAGCGCTAGGACAGTTCAAGAGACCCAGTACTTC

d_call: .
clone_size: .
v_call: TRBV29-1
j_call: TRBJ1-3
cdr3_aa: CSVVDRNSGNTIYF
cdr3_nt: TGCAGCGTTGTTGACAGAAACTCTGGAAACACCATATATTTT

d_call: TRBD2
clone_size: .
v_call: TRBV4-1
j_call: TRBJ2-5
cdr3_aa: CASSQVSGTSGGADRETQYF
cdr3_nt: TGCGCCAGCAGCCAAGTCTCAGGAACTAGCGGGGGGGCCGATAGGGAGACCCAGTACTTC

d_call: .
clone_size: .
v_call: TRBV3-1/TRBV3-2
j_call: TRBJ2-2
cdr3_aa: CASSQAVQGHGELFF
cdr3_nt: TGTGCCAGCAGCCAAGCCGTACAGGGTCACGGGGAGCTGTTTTTT

d_call: .
clone_size: .
v_call: TRBV28
j_call: TRBJ1-2
cdr3_aa: CAVQPGSRSGYTF
cdr3_nt: TGTGCCGTACAACCGGGGTCAAGGAGTGGCTACACCTTC

d_call: .
clone_size: .
v_call: TRBV10-1
j_call: TRBJ2-5
cdr3_aa: CASSENRGGETQYF
cdr3_nt: TGCGCCAGCAGTGAGAACAGGGGGGGAGAGACCCAGTACTTC

d_call: .
clone_size: .
v_call: TRBV9
j_call: TRBJ1-6
cdr3_aa: CASSVGLVAGNSPLHF
cdr3_nt: TGTGCCAGCAGCGTAGGGTTGGTGGCCGGGAATTCACCCCTCCACTTT

d_call: .
clone_size: .
v_call: TRBV19
j_call: TRBJ2-1
cdr3_aa: CASSIDHSSYNEQFF
cdr3_nt: TGTGCCAGTAGTATAGATCACAGCTCCTACAATGAGCAGTTCTTC

d_call: TRBD2
clone_size: .
v_call: TRBV5-4
j_call: TRBJ2-1
cdr3_aa: CASSRKAGGTYNEQFF
cdr3_nt: TGTGCCAGCAGCCGTAAAGCGGGAGGGACCTACAATGAGCAGTTCTTC